These 17 T cell receptor beta chains came from one sample sequenced in a study of identical twins. TCRdb ran MiXCR on the 5' RACE reads and lists one entry per CDR3 protein. The sample yields around 340,000 distinct CDR3 sequences, 9% seen once. Sequences were obtained from naive T cells sorted from blood. Source of these receptors: a woman aged 50 to 65 in good health.

CDR3 DNA: TGTGCCAGCAGAGAGCGGGGCAGCACAGATACGCAGTATTTT. Protein sequence: CASRERGSTDTQYF. The chain has TRBV7-6 and TRBJ2-3, with 7 bases matching TRBD2. Germline V lookup: CDR1 SGHVS, CDR2 FNYEAQ. The CDR3 length is 14 residues. V lost 6 bases to trimming and J lost 0 bases; unmatched junction nucleotides: 3.

This clonotype occurred many times. This chain's CDR3 is CASSQDPGTAFF. CDR3 in DNA: TGTGCCAGCAGCCAAGACCCAGGAACGGCTTTCTTT. V gene TRBV3-1 combines with J gene TRBJ1-1, with D hard to call. V was clipped by 0 bases and J by 11 bases, with 10 bases between them. The germline gives CDR1 LGHDT, CDR2 YNNKEL (reference sequence). This CDR3 contains 12 residues.

This clonotype was counted at least ten times. This chain joins TRBV4-1 and TRBJ2-1, with TRBD2 identical over 14 bases. The CDR3 runs to 18 residues. Germline loops: CDR1 MGHRA, CDR2 YSYEKL. Germline trimming cut 3 bases from V and 6 bases from J; bases unmatched to any gene: 10. The CDR3 loop is CASSHSFGLAGGGNEQFF. The DNA of the CDR3 is TGCGCCAGCAGCCATTCTTTCGGACTAGCGGGAGGTGGCAATGAGCAGTTCTTC.

This rearrangement joins TRBV24-1 to TRBJ2-7, with D tentatively TRBD2 (5 bases). V lost 4 bases and J 2 bases, leaving 14 bases between the germline ends. The CDR3 is made up of 15 amino acids. In germline, CDR1 is KGHDR, CDR2 SFDVKD. The CDR3 reads CATSDLSSGTYEQYF. Written as DNA, the CDR3 is TGTGCCACCAGTGACCTTAGTTCCGGGACCTACGAGCAGTACTTC.

The chain uses TRBV24-1 and TRBJ2-3; 9 bases line up with TRBD1. The germline V gene encodes CDR1 KGHDR and CDR2 SFDVKD. This CDR3 spans 15 amino acids. J was trimmed by 3 bases and V by 7 bases; bases with no gene match: 7. CDR3 nucleotides: TGTGCCACCAGGGGGACAGGGAGAAGAACAGATACGCAGTATTTT. This sequence encodes CATRGTGRRTDTQYF.

V gene TRBV3-1 combines with J gene TRBJ1-2; D unresolved. The germline V and J ends were trimmed by 8 bases and 8 bases, with 12 bases remaining between them. The CDR3 runs to 11 residues. Germline V gene lookup returns CDR1 LGHDT and CDR2 YNNKEL (reference sequence). The CDR3 here is CASQSRRGYTF. Here the CDR3 DNA reads TGTGCCAGCCAAAGTCGTCGCGGCTACACCTTC.

Many counts were recorded for this clonotype. The chain carries TRBV29-1 and TRBJ1-1; possible D gene TRBD1, 5 bases. Germline loops: CDR1 SQVTM, CDR2 ANQGSEA. The V end was cut by 2 bases, the J end by 3 bases, with 10 bases between. The CDR3 is 13 residues long. The CDR3 nucleotides are TGCAGCGTTGAAATGGGGCTAGACACTGAAGCTTTCTTT. Translated, it gives CSVEMGLDTEAFF. The entire variable domain, with the rest obtained from reference TRBV29-1 and TRBJ1-1, is as follows: SAVISQKPSRDICQRGTSLTIQCQVDSQVTMMFWYRQQPGQSLTLIATANQGSEATYESGFVIDKFPISRPNLTFSTLTVSNMSPEDSSIYLCSVEMGLDTEAFFGQGTRLTVV.

The sample holds a few counts of this clonotype. The V call is TRBV5-1, the J call TRBJ1-2, with TRBD1 as a possible D gene (6 bases). Germline CDR1 is SGHRS and CDR2 is YFSETQ. This CDR3 is 16 amino acids long. Trimming left V 0 bases short and J 4 bases short, with 16 bases between. CDR3 coding DNA: TGCGCCAGCAGCTTGGCGCGACAGGCCGGGACCTATGGCTACACCTTC. Protein: CASSLARQAGTYGYTF.

In its sample, this clonotype was seen many times. This chain links TRBV10-3 with TRBJ1-5; D gene ambiguous. Germline V lookup: CDR1 ENHRY, CDR2 SYGVKD. This CDR3 is built from 9 residues. Trimming took 10 bases from V and 9 from J, leaving 7 bases between them. The chain's CDR3 is CASPAPQHF. CDR3 DNA: TGTGCCAGCCCCGCGCCCCAGCATTTT.

The chain recombines TRBV7-9 with TRBJ2-5; possibly TRBD1 or TRBD2 for D (5 bases each). The CDR3 is made up of 14 amino acids. The ends were cut back, 4 bases at V and 9 bases at J, with 18 bases in the middle. Germline V gene data show CDR1 as SEHNR and CDR2 as FQNEAQ (reference sequence). CDR3 region: CASSSGTEIEAQYF. CDR3 sequence (DNA): TGTGCCAGCAGCTCCGGGACGGAGATTGAGGCCCAGTACTTC.

This clonotype was counted between two and nine times. The chain recombines TRBV12-3 or TRBV12-4 with TRBJ2-2; 10 nucleotides line up with TRBD2. With V trimmed by 7 bases and J by 3 bases, 14 bases remained unmatched. This CDR3 contains 18 residues. The CDR3 sequence: CASITASGTSAYTGELFF. The CDR3 DNA follows: TGTGCCAGCATCACAGCCTCCGGGACTAGCGCCTACACCGGGGAGCTGTTTTTT.

This clonotype was counted at least ten times. This chain uses TRBV11-3 with TRBJ2-2, with no clear D. The CDR3 is 11 residues long. V lost 6 bases and J 5 bases, leaving 4 bases between the germline ends. Germline CDR1 is SGHNT and CDR2 is YENEEA. CDR3 residues: CASRQTGELFF. The CDR3 nucleotides read TGTGCCAGCAGACAGACCGGGGAGCTGTTTTTT.

The V gene is TRBV10-1, the J gene TRBJ2-7; D remains unclear. Per the germline V gene, CDR1 is WNHNN and CDR2 is SYGVQD (reference sequence). This CDR3 contains 15 residues. V shed 0 bases and J shed 5 bases, with 14 bases lying between them. The CDR3 region has the DNA TGCGCCAGCAGTGAGTCCAGCTCGAGCTTGGACGAGCAGTACTTC. This encodes CASSESSSSLDEQYF.

The table lists this clonotype with a few counts. The J gene is TRBJ1-1, the V gene TRBV5-1; D ambiguous. Germline assignment: CDR1 SGHRS and CDR2 YFSETQ. V lost 0 bases, J lost 1 base, and 7 bases lay in between. The CDR3 consists of 14 residues. CDR3 sequence reads: CASSLVPPNTEAFF. In nucleotides, the CDR3 is TGCGCCAGCAGCTTGGTTCCACCGAACACTGAAGCTTTCTTT.

This rearrangement joins TRBV13 to TRBJ2-1; the D gene is possibly TRBD1 (6 bases). This CDR3 has 18 amino acids. Trimming pared 4 bases from V and 0 bases from J, leaving 19 bases between. The V gene's germline CDR1 is PRHDT and CDR2 FYEKMQ (reference sequence). The CDR3 sequence: CASSSTGGWGSSYNEQFF. CDR3 nucleotide sequence: TGTGCCAGCAGCTCGACAGGTGGGTGGGGGAGCTCCTACAATGAGCAGTTCTTC. Together with reference TRBV13 and TRBJ2-1, the CDR3 gives the full variable domain: AAGVIQSPRHLIKEKRETATLKCYPIPRHDTVYWYQQGPGQDPQFLISFYEKMQSDKGSIPDRFSAQQFSDYHSELNMSSLELGDSALYFCASSSTGGWGSSYNEQFFGPGTRLTVL.

This clonotype was seen many times. V and J are TRBV12-3 or TRBV12-4 and TRBJ2-5, with 7 bases lining up with TRBD1. Trimming removed 4 bases from V and 5 bases from J; junction bases left unmatched: 4. The CDR3 has 13 amino acids. The CDR3 DNA is TGTGCCAGCAGTTCCTGGACAGGCGAGACCCAGTACTTC. Its translation is CASSSWTGETQYF.

At least ten counts were recorded for this clonotype. This rearrangement joins TRBV5-1 to TRBJ2-2; D is perhaps TRBD2 (6 bases). CDR1 is SGHRS, CDR2 YFSETQ, per germline. The CDR3 sequence is 15 residues long. V lost 4 bases to trimming and J lost 1 base, with 11 bases between them. In nucleotides, the CDR3 is TGCGCCAGCAGCCCGGGGACTCGGAACACCGGGGAGCTGTTTTTT. Translation: CASSPGTRNTGELFF.